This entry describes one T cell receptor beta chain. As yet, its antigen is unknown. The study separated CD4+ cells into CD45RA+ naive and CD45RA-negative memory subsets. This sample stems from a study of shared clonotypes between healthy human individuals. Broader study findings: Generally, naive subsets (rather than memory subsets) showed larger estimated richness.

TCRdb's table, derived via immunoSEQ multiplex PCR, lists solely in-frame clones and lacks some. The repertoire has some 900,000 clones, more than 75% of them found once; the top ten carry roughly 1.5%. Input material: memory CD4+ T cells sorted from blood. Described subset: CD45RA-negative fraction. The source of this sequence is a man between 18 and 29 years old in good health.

CDR3 bases: TGCGCCAGCAGCCAAGATTTCACGGGCGAGCAGTACTTC. Protein product: CASSQDFTGEQYF. V usage is TRBV4-3 and J usage is TRBJ2-7; D uncertain. This CDR3 region has 13 residues. Trimming cost V 0 bases and J 6 bases, with 9 bases left between them. Germline CDR1 reads LGHNA; CDR2 reads YSLEER.